This T cell receptor (beta chain) was sequenced for a study of cytotoxic CD8 clonotypes in ibrutinib-treated CLL. Study as a whole: Within the patient group, approximately 10 were relapsed/refractory and 15 treatment-naive, and around 17 were IGHV unmutated. The authors obtained response samples at a median of roughly twelve months of treatment, range 6 to 36. Study-wide findings and caveats: Sampling times differed between sustained-remission and progressing patients.

The ends were cut back, 8 bases at V and 8 bases at J, with 18 bases in the middle. The length of the CDR3 is 14 residues. Germline V gene sequence: CDR1 SNHLY, CDR2 FYNNEI. Turning to this clone: Its antigen is not known.

Profiling relied on immunoSEQ multiplex PCR, and the TCRdb table lists in-frame clones only, not all of them. This sample carries some 61,000 clones, about two thirds of them seen once, and the ten largest clones take under 6%. The chain combines TRBV2 with TRBJ1-4; D is possibly TRBD1 (5 bases). Sequencing was performed on PBMCs, taken after 12 months of ibrutinib treatment. The sequence was collected from a human donor with chronic lymphocytic leukemia. The CDR3 nucleotides are TGTGCCAGCCAGCGTGGGGGGAGGTGGGAAAAACTGTTTTTT. This gives the protein CASQRGGRWEKLFF.